The rows below give T cell receptor beta chains drawn from one sample of a study of control samples from healthy donors and cancer patients. Data came from immunoSEQ multiplex PCR; TCRdb stores just in-frame clones and leaves some out. The sample carries 120,000 or so clones, about 89% recorded once. Sample: blood. Receptors originate from a man aged 60 to 69 in good health. Each CDR3 is given without its conserved first and last residue. A D gene is named only where the DNA matches it firmly. A clone size is listed for some rows: how often the clone was seen (once, few, many), or a class if it is expanded.

V,J,D,size,CDR3
TRBV29-1,TRBJ1-1,TRBD1,few,SVSPGQGNTEAF
TRBV4-3,TRBJ2-3,TRBD2,.,ASSQTVRGLSGGGSTDTQY
TRBV7-9,TRBJ2-7,.,.,ASSLVGGVEQY
TRBV12-3/TRBV12-4,TRBJ1-5,.,once,ASQYSNQPQH
TRBV18,TRBJ2-7,TRBD1,.,ASSPPGGYEQY
TRBV30,TRBJ1-5,TRBD1,.,AWSRVTGGGQPQH
TRBV6-2/TRBV6-3,TRBJ1-2,.,.,ASSYEQRAWGYT
TRBV7-9,TRBJ1-2,TRBD1,.,ASSLAPQGAGGYT
TRBV21-1,TRBJ2-7,.,.,ASSRPGHLTSYSYEQY
TRBV4-1,TRBJ2-2,.,.,ASSHRGDGELF
TRBV28,TRBJ1-3,.,.,ASRSGGSGNTIY
TRBV27,TRBJ1-4,.,few,ASSSTGATNEKLF